The 5 T cell receptor beta chains in this list originate from one sample, sequenced in a study of response to subunit inactivated influenza vaccine. TCRdb itself ran the RT-PCR reads through MiXCR, one entry per CDR3 protein. The sample has roughly 500,000 distinct CDR3 sequences; roughly 23% are singletons. This sample also belongs to another study, concerning T cells expressing NK-cell markers. Per that study: What made the TCR beta cDNA was 5'RACE template switching with UMIs.

Sequenced here: CD4+ T cells sorted from PBMCs, sampled roughly 13 days after vaccination. The receptor source for this set is a man aged 50 to 60 who received an inactivated influenza vaccine.

This clonotype was detected only a few times. The chain is built from TRBV11-2 and TRBJ1-2, with 7 bases identical to TRBD1. Germline V gives CDR1 SGHAT, CDR2 FQNNGV. This CDR3 is built from 14 residues. V lost 3 bases and J lost 4; bases outside the gene matches: 5. CDR3 DNA: TGTGCCAGCAGCTTTAACAGGGGTGGCTATGGCTACACCTTC. This codes for CASSFNRGGYGYTF.

This clonotype appeared a few times. The rearrangement joins TRBV7-9 to TRBJ2-1; 8 bases line up with TRBD1. CDR1 is SEHNR and CDR2 is FQNEAQ in the germline V gene (reference sequence). V trimming: 4 bases; J trimming: 8 bases; junction bases outside the gene matches: 13. The CDR3 has 16 residues. DNA of the CDR3: TGTGCCAGCAGCTCCTGGACAGGGCCTGCGCCACATGAGCAGTTCTTC. Its protein is CASSSWTGPAPHEQFF.

This clonotype turned up a few times. The gene calls are TRBV4-1 and TRBJ2-7; D is unclear. The length of the CDR3 is 13 residues. Germline V lookup: CDR1 MGHRA, CDR2 YSYEKL. V lost 1 base and J 3 bases, leaving 7 bases between the germline ends. The CDR3 sequence: CASSQAFNYEQYF. In nucleotides, the CDR3 is TGCGCCAGCAGCCAAGCATTTAACTACGAGCAGTACTTC.

The DNA of the CDR3 is TGTGCCAGCAGCCCTAGCGGAACCTTCTACAATGAGCAGTTCTTC. Protein sequence: CASSPSGTFYNEQFF. The V gene is TRBV3-1, the J gene TRBJ2-1, with 7 bases identical to TRBD2. The CDR3 loop spans 15 amino acids. V lost 4 bases to trimming and J lost 3 bases; unmatched junction nucleotides: 6. Germline V lookup: CDR1 LGHDT, CDR2 YNNKEL (reference sequence).

The chain joins TRBV6-1 to TRBJ1-5; 7 nucleotides align to TRBD1. The V and J ends lost 6 bases and 0 bases, in that order; junction bases with no gene match: 8. Germline assignment: CDR1 MNHNS and CDR2 SASEGT. The CDR3 runs 16 residues. CDR3 protein: CASSPQQGSSNQPQHF. CDR3 coding DNA: TGTGCCAGCAGCCCGCAACAGGGGAGTAGCAATCAGCCCCAGCATTTT.